This TCR beta chain originates from a study of preoperative IRX-2 immunotherapy in early breast cancer. The protocol was immunoSEQ multiplex PCR, while the TCRdb copy is restricted to in-frame clones and leaves out a portion. This table has about 62,000 clones, 94% appearing once. Treatment described: preoperative locoregional IRX-2 cytokine immunotherapy. Preoperative locoregional IRX-2 cytokine immunotherapy was tested in the phase Ib source study. This sample was gathered from a patient treated with IRX-2 immunotherapy. This TCR was sampled from a human donor with breast cancer.

CDR3 DNA sequence: TGTGCCAGCAGCTTAGATGGTTACGCGTACAGGGCGCAATACGAGCAGTACTTC. The encoded protein is CASSLDGYAYRAQYEQYF. This chain connects TRBV11-2 to TRBJ2-7; D perhaps matches TRBD1 (6 bases). Looked up from germline, CDR1 is SGHAT and CDR2 is FQNNGV. The CDR3 contains 18 residues. Trimming pared 0 bases from V and 4 bases from J, leaving 22 bases between.